Described below is a single T cell receptor (beta chain) sequence and its context. TCRdb re-analysed the RT-PCR reads in MiXCR, keeping a single row per CDR3 protein. The sample carries just over 300,000 distinct CDR3 sequences, 21% recorded once. This sample stems from a study of response to subunit inactivated influenza vaccine. The CDR3 spans 16 residues. Trimming cost V 2 bases and J 6 bases; bases outside gene matches: 7. Germline CDR1 is LGHNA and CDR2 is YNFKEQ. This material consisted of PBMCs from blood, taken less than 22 months after vaccination. The clonotype comes from a man aged 50-75 years who received an inactivated influenza vaccine. This sequence joins TRBV4-2 and TRBJ1-4; 9 nucleotides line up with TRBD1. In DNA, the CDR3 is TGTGCCAGCAGCCAACACTCTCGGGACAGGGATGAAAAACTGTTTTTT. Translated: CASSQHSRDRDEKLFF.